The TCR beta chain under discussion was sequenced for a study of T cell clonality in common variable immunodeficiency. Both groups were predominantly of Caucasian heritage. Study-wide results and limits: CVID subjects shared fewer TCRbeta clones than healthy controls did. CVID subjects showed higher TCRbeta clonality than healthy controls. Fewer deletions and N-nucleotide insertions were reportedly seen in common variable immunodeficiency TCR beta sequences.

The repertoire was sequenced with immunoSEQ multiplex PCR; TCRdb's copy has only in-frame clones and lacks some. Singletons are absent from the sample, which has about 20,000 clones. V was shortened by 10 bases and J by 0 bases, with 10 bases between the two germline ends. This CDR3 spans 13 amino acids. Germline V CDR1 and CDR2: SNHLY, FYNNEI. This clone is medium-sized within its sample. Its matching antigen is unknown. The read ends 3 residues shy of where the CDR3 ends; the end is completed using the germline J gene. The source is a human donor with common variable immunodeficiency. The chain combines TRBV2 with TRBJ1-5; D not resolved. Sequenced input: peripheral blood mononuclear cells. CDR3 DNA, as far as it was read: TGTGCCACCGGCGGCGGTAGCAATCAGCCC. Its protein product is CATGGGSNQP. Given in full, the CDR3 is CATGGGSNQPQHF.